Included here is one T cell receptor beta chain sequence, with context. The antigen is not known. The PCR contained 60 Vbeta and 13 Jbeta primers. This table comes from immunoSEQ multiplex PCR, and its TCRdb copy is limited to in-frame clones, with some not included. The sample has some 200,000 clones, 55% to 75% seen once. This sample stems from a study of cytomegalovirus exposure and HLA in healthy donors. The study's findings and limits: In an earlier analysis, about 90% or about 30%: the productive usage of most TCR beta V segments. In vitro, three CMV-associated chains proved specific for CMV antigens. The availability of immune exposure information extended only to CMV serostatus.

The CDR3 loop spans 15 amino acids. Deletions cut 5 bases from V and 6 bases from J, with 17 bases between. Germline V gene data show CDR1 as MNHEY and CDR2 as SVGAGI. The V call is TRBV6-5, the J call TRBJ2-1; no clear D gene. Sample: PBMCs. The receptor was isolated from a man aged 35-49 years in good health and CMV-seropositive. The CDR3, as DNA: TGTGCCAGCAGTCCGACGGAGTCGCGGTCCAATGAGCAGTTCTTC. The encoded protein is CASSPTESRSNEQFF.